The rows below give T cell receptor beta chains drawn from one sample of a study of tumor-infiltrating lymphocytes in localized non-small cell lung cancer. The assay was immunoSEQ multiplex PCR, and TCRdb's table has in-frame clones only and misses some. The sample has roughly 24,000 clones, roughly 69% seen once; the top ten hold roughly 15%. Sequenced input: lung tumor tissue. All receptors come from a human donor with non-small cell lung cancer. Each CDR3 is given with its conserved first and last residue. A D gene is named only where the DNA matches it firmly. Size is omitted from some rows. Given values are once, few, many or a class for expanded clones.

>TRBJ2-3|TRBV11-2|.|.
TGTGCCAGCAGCTTGTCGGGTAACAGACCCACAGATACGCAGTATTTT
CASSLSGNRPTDTQYF
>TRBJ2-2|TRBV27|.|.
TGTGCCAGCAGATGGCAGCTCGACAGGGAGCTGTTTTTT
CASRWQLDRELFF
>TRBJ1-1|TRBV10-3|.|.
TGTGCCATCGGGGGGTCTACTGAAGCTTTCTTT
CAIGGSTEAFF
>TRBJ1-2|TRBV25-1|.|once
TGTGCCAGCAGTGAATGGGGGCCGTCGGACTATGGCTACACCTTC
CASSEWGPSDYGYTF
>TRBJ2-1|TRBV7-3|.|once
TGTGCCAGCAGCTTAACTAGCGGATACTACAATGAGCAGTTCTTC
CASSLTSGYYNEQFF
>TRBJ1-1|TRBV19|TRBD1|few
TGTGCCAGTAGTACAGGGGGGAGAGAAGCTTTCTTT
CASSTGGREAFF
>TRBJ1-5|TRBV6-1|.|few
TGTGCCAGCCAAGGAACAGTACTCAATCAGCCCCAGCATTTT
CASQGTVLNQPQHF
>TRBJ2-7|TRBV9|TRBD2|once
TGTGCCAGCAGCGTAGAGGGTAGCGGGGGTATCTACGAGCAGTACTTC
CASSVEGSGGIYEQYF
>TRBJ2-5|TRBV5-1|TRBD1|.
TGCGCCAGCAGCTCGGACAGGGCTGGGGGCGACCAGTACTTC
CASSSDRAGGDQYF
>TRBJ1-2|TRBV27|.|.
TGTGCCAGCAGTTTATCGGCGAGGGGGTATGGCTACACCTTC
CASSLSARGYGYTF
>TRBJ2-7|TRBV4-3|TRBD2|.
TGCGCCAGCAGCCAAGAACAGCTAGCGGGAGGATCAACCTACGAGCAGTACTTC
CASSQEQLAGGSTYEQYF
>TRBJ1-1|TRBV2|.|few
TGTGCCAGCAGTGAAGCGCTGCCTGGCCACTTT
CASSEALPGHF
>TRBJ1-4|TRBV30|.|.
TGTGCCTTGGGCCCAACTCGGGAAAAACTGTTTTTT
CALGPTREKLFF
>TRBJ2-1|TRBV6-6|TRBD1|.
TGTGCCAGCGGGATGGGACAGCTGTTCTTC
CASGMGQLFF
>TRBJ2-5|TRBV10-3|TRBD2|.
TGTGCCATCAGTGACGCGGCGGGAGGAGAGACCCAGTACTTC
CAISDAAGGETQYF
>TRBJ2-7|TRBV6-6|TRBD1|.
TGTGCCAGCAGTTCAGAAAACAGGGGAGCCTACGAGCAGTACTTC
CASSSENRGAYEQYF
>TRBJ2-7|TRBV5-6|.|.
TGTGCCAGCAGCTTAAGCTTATCCTACGAGCAGTACTTC
CASSLSLSYEQYF
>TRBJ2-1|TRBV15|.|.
TGTGCCACCAGCAGAGAAGGAGGACTATTCTCCTACAATGAGCAGTTCTTC
CATSREGGLFSYNEQFF
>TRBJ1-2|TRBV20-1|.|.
TGCAGTGGCCGGTGGGGCTACACCTTC
CSGRWGYTF
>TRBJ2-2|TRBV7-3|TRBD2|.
TGTGCCAGCAGTCCTAGCGGGGGCAACACCGGGGAGCTGTTTTTT
CASSPSGGNTGELFF
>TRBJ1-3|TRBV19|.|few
TGTGCCAGTAGTAGCGGACTGACTGGAAACACCATATATTTT
CASSSGLTGNTIYF
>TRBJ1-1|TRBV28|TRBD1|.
TGTGCCAGCATAGCCGGGACAGCAAACACTGAAGCTTTCTTT
CASIAGTANTEAFF
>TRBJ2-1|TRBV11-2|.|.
TGTGCCAGCAGCCACTCCTCCGGGGGCAATGAGCAGTTCTTC
CASSHSSGGNEQFF
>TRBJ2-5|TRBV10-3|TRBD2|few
TGTGCCACTAAGGGCCTAGCGGGAGTAGAGACCCAGTACTTC
CATKGLAGVETQYF